This T cell receptor (beta chain) was documented in a study of blood T cell repertoires in COVID-19. Generated by immunoSEQ multiplex PCR, the TCRdb table keeps only in-frame clones and is missing some. The sample lists 95,000 to 150,000 clones; 75% to 90% were seen once. Trimming at V came to 0 bases and at J to 4 bases, leaving 4 bases not matched to a gene. CDR1 and CDR2 (germline): SGHKS, YYEKEE (reference sequence). The CDR3 length is 15 residues. V usage is TRBV5-5 and J usage is TRBJ1-5, with 7 bases fitting TRBD1. Sequencing used peripheral blood. This receptor was obtained from a man in his forties with acute or convalescent COVID-19. CDR3 sequence: CASSLGDSQNQPQHF. In DNA form, the CDR3 reads TGTGCCAGCAGCTTGGGGGACAGTCAAAATCAGCCCCAGCATTTT.